This TCR beta chain was observed in a study of OX40 agonist ivuxolimab in advanced cancers. At the level of the study: In this cohort, patients received ivuxolimab, an agonistic anti-OX40 (CD134) antibody. Study-wide findings and caveats: Doses of 0.1 to 3.0 mg/kg were accompanied by clonal expansion of CD4+ and CD8+ blood T cells by week 6. No antigen was identified for the clonally expanded peripheral T cells.

Using immunoSEQ multiplex PCR, the repertoire was profiled, and TCRdb retains in-frame clones only, with some absent. Found here are over 10,000 clones, 55% to 75% of them singletons; the top ten hold roughly two fifths. V lost 2 bases to trimming and J lost 4 bases, with 7 bases between them. The CDR3 totals 13 residues. The germline V gene encodes CDR1 ENHRY and CDR2 SYGVKD. As to this clone: The antigen is not known.

The chain employs TRBV10-3 and TRBJ2-3; possibly TRBD1 for D (5 bases). The source is an adult with an advanced solid tumor such as melanoma, head and neck, liver or kidney cancer. The material sequenced was CD4+ or CD8+ T cells sorted from blood, taken in a trial of the OX40 agonist ivuxolimab. In DNA form, the CDR3 reads TGTGCCATCAGTGAGGGGGCAGCAGATACGCAGTATTTT. This encodes CAISEGAADTQYF.